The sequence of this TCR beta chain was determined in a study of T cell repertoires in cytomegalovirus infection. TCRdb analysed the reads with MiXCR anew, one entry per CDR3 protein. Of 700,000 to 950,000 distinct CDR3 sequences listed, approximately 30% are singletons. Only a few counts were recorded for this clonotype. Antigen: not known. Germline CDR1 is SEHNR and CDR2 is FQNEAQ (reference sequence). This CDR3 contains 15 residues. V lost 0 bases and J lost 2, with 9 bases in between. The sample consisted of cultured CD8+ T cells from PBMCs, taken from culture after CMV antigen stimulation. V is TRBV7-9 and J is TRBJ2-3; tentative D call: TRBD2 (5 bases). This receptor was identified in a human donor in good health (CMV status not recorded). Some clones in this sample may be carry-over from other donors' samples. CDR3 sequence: CASSLADSSTDTQYF. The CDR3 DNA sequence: TGTGCCAGCAGCTTAGCGGACTCTTCCACAGATACGCAGTATTTT.